Each of the 23 T cell receptor beta chains below was sequenced from the same sample in a study of patients and donors after allogeneic stem cell transplantation. TCRdb recomputed calls from the RT-PCR reads with MiXCR, one row per CDR3 protein. This sample has approximately 160,000 distinct CDR3 sequences, with roughly 31% found just once. The sequenced sample consisted of blood, either unsorted or a sorted T cell fraction (not recorded which). All receptors derive from a human donor who was either an allogeneic HSCT recipient or a stem cell or donor lymphocyte infusion donor (not recorded which). It is not recorded whose cells these are; they may come from a transplant donor.

This chain connects TRBV12-5 to TRBJ2-1, with D possibly TRBD2 on 5 matching bases. Germline V CDR1 and CDR2: LGHNT, FRNRAP. This CDR3 has 12 residues. V lost 0 bases, J lost 9 bases, and 6 bases lay in between. CDR3 in DNA: TGTGCTAGTGGTTTGGTACGGGGTGAGCAGTTCTTC. Translating gives CASGLVRGEQFF.

The genes are TRBV20-1 and TRBJ2-7; D not resolved. From germline, CDR1 is DFQATT and CDR2 SNEGSKA (reference sequence). This CDR3 is 10 amino acids long. The V gene lost 0 bases and the J gene lost 6 bases, with 3 bases spanning the gap. The CDR3 region is CSARDSEQYF. In nucleotides, the CDR3 is TGCAGTGCTAGAGATAGCGAGCAGTACTTC.

This clonotype was recorded a few times. The chain couples TRBV6-5 to TRBJ2-5; 9 bases are a match to TRBD2. This CDR3 has 16 residues. The J segment lost 1 base and the V segment lost 3 bases, leaving 6 bases of the junction unmatched. Looked up from germline, CDR1 is MNHEY and CDR2 is SVGAGI. CDR3 region: CASSYGSGSLQETQYF. DNA for the CDR3: TGTGCCAGCAGTTATGGTAGCGGGAGTCTCCAAGAGACCCAGTACTTC.

This rearrangement joins TRBV12-3 or TRBV12-4 to TRBJ1-1, with 9 bases aligning to TRBD1. CDR3 length: 15 amino acids. V lost 8 bases to trimming and J lost 3 bases; unmatched junction nucleotides: 10. CDR3 bases: TGTGCCAGCCGTACCCGGGACAGGGACTACACTGAAGCTTTCTTT. The encoded protein is CASRTRDRDYTEAFF.

This clonotype was seen a few times. The chain couples TRBV18 to TRBJ2-5; no clear D. V was clipped by 1 base and J by 5 bases, with 2 bases between them. This CDR3 is 11 amino acids long. Germline V gene lookup returns CDR1 KGHSH and CDR2 LQKENI. The CDR3 region has the DNA TGTGCCAGCTCACCACTCGAGACCCAGTACTTC. Translation: CASSPLETQYF.

V gene TRBV6-2 or TRBV6-3 combines with J gene TRBJ2-2; 7 bases fit TRBD2. The J segment lost 5 bases and the V segment lost 2 bases, leaving 14 bases of the junction unmatched. Germline lookup yields CDR1 MNHEY and CDR2 SVGEGT. CDR3 length: 18 amino acids. This CDR3 is CASSYPPPSGRWTGELFF. The DNA for the CDR3 is TGTGCCAGCAGTTACCCGCCGCCTAGCGGTCGATGGACCGGGGAGCTGTTTTTT.

This clonotype was found a few times. The V call is TRBV6-5, the J call TRBJ1-5, with TRBD1 matching 9 bases. Germline CDR1 and CDR2: MNHEY and SVGAGI. The CDR3 sequence is 14 residues long. V shed 10 bases, J shed 4 bases, and the junction held 8 bases outside the gene matches. CDR3 nucleotides: TGTGCCAACTCCCTCGACAGGGGGAATCAGCCCCAGCATTTT. As protein: CANSLDRGNQPQHF.

The V call is TRBV5-8, the J call TRBJ2-7, with 7 bases that match TRBD2. The CDR3 is 15 residues long. Germline assignment: CDR1 SGHTS and CDR2 YDEGEE. The ends lost 4 bases at V and 1 base at J; junction bases unmatched: 8. As DNA, the CDR3 is TGTGCCAGCAGCCGTCCTAGCGGAAGATCCTACGAGCAGTACTTC. Its protein is CASSRPSGRSYEQYF.

In this sample, this clonotype turned up a few times. The chain has TRBV30 and TRBJ2-1; tentatively, D is TRBD1 or TRBD2 (6 bases each). Germline V lookup: CDR1 GTSNPN, CDR2 SVGIG (reference sequence). CDR3 length equals 15 residues. V gave up 2 bases and J gave up 5 bases, with 16 bases separating them. The CDR3 sequence is CAWSQGRSWNNEQFF. The CDR3 DNA sequence: TGTGCCTGGAGTCAGGGGAGGTCCTGGAACAATGAGCAGTTCTTC.

This clonotype came up a few times. V and J are TRBV11-2 and TRBJ1-6, with D uncertain. The length of the CDR3 is 17 residues. Germline CDR1 is SGHAT and CDR2 is FQNNGV. With 0 bases removed from V and 4 bases from J, the gap between germline ends came to 13 bases. The CDR3 nucleotides read TGTGCCAGCAGCTTAGACCTGGGTGACGGATATAATTCACCCCTCCACTTT. The encoded protein is CASSLDLGDGYNSPLHF.

The rearrangement joins TRBV29-1 to TRBJ1-1; D remains ambiguous. Trimming pared 4 bases from V and 8 bases from J, leaving 14 bases between. The CDR3 sequence is 12 residues long. Per the germline V gene, CDR1 is SQVTM and CDR2 is ANQGSEA. CDR3 coding DNA: TGCAGCGTTGGAATTGGTCCTTGGGAAGCTTTCTTT. This sequence encodes CSVGIGPWEAFF.

This clonotype appeared a few times. The CDR3 bases are TGTGCCAGCAGCCTCGGGAGCGGGAGCAAGCAGTACTTC. Encoded protein: CASSLGSGSKQYF. The chain combines TRBV12-3 or TRBV12-4 with TRBJ2-7; 8 nucleotides agree with TRBD2. Trimming took 6 bases from V and 8 from J; bases not matched to a gene: 9. The CDR3 is 13 amino acids.

This chain joins TRBV2 and TRBJ2-2, with D possibly matching TRBD1 (6 bases). This CDR3 comprises 14 residues. Trimming stripped 9 bases from V and 4 bases from J, with 15 bases between. Germline V gene data show CDR1 as SNHLY and CDR2 as FYNNEI. The CDR3 sequence is CARRTVPGTGELFF. In DNA form, the CDR3 reads TGTGCCAGACGGACAGTACCGGGCACCGGGGAGCTGTTTTTT. Combining the CDR3 with reference TRBV2 and TRBJ2-2 gives the whole variable domain EPEVTQTPSHQVTQMGQEVILRCVPISNHLYFYWYRQILGQKVEFLVSFYNNEISEKSEIFDDQFSVERPDGSNFTLKIRSTKLEDSAMYFCARRTVPGTGELFFGEGSRLTVL.

This chain connects TRBV7-9 to TRBJ2-1; D possibly corresponds to TRBD1 (6 bases). The V gene's germline CDR1 is SEHNR and CDR2 FQNEAQ (reference sequence). The CDR3 is made up of 16 amino acids. Trimming took 5 bases from V and 8 from J, leaving 22 bases between them. The CDR3 sequence is CASSLRDILGIDEQFF. CDR3 nucleotides: TGTGCCAGCAGCCTTAGGGACATCCTCGGAATCGATGAGCAGTTCTTC. The variable domain in full, with the rest retrieved from reference TRBV7-9 and TRBJ2-1, is DTGVSQNPRHKITKRGQNVTFRCDPISEHNRLYWYRQTLGQGPEFLTYFQNEAQLEKSRLLSDRFSAERPKGSFSTLEIQRTEQGDSAMYLCASSLRDILGIDEQFFGPGTRLTVL.

The chain recombines TRBV20-1 with TRBJ2-7; TRBD1 matches 7 bases. Germline V gene data show CDR1 as DFQATT and CDR2 as SNEGSKA (reference sequence). Trimming at V came to 0 bases and at J to 7 bases, leaving 6 bases not matched to a gene. This CDR3 region has 13 residues. The CDR3 DNA is TGCAGTGCTAGAGATCGTACAGGGGAAGAGCAGTACTTC. Translated: CSARDRTGEEQYF.

Details on this clonotype: The limits of the CDR3 on the DNA are not certain, so only TCRdb's listed CDR3 is given. This rearrangement joins TRBV21-1 to TRBJ2-1; no DNA check was done on the table's D call, TRBD1. TRBV21-1 is listed as a pseudogene. Counting both end residues, the CDR3 totals 17 amino acids. The CDR3 sequence: CASSKVGRGNAYNEQFF.

The chain links TRBV15 to TRBJ2-6; 9 bases fit TRBD1. Germline V gene lookup returns CDR1 LNHNV and CDR2 YYDKDF (reference sequence). The CDR3 spans 16 residues. Unmatched junction bases numbered 7, after V lost 5 bases and J lost 5 bases. The CDR3 reads CATSGGQGRRANVLTF. CDR3 in DNA: TGTGCCACCAGCGGGGGACAGGGAAGGAGGGCCAACGTCCTGACTTTC.

This clonotype occurred a few times. One end of the junction is discordant with germline, which a read error may explain. The CDR3, as DNA: TGTGCCAGCAACTTCTGGGGGGCTCTCACCAACGACTTC. It is translated as CASNFWGALTNDF. The J gene is TRBJ2-1, the V gene TRBV7-2; D possibly uses TRBD1 or TRBD2 (6 bases each). The germline V gene has CDR1 SGHTA and CDR2 FQGNSA. The CDR3 loop spans 13 amino acids.

The chain uses TRBV12-3 or TRBV12-4 and TRBJ1-3; D gene unclear. This CDR3 is 13 amino acids long. Trimming took off 3 bases at V and 0 bases at J, with 3 bases between the two ends. CDR3 coding DNA: TGTGCCAGCAGTTTGGCCTCTGGAAACACCATATATTTT. This codes for CASSLASGNTIYF.

This clonotype has just a few counts. The rearrangement joins TRBV20-1 to TRBJ2-1; 15 positions match TRBD2. The CDR3 has 14 residues. The germline CDR1 and CDR2 sequences are DFQATT and SNEGSKA (reference sequence). V shed 6 bases and J 8 bases; nucleotides not matched to a gene: 5. CDR3 protein: CSAWTSGRADEQFF. The CDR3, as DNA: TGCAGTGCCTGGACTAGCGGGAGGGCCGATGAGCAGTTCTTC.

This clonotype was counted many times. This chain joins TRBV11-2 and TRBJ1-2, with TRBD1 as a possible D gene (6 bases). Germline V gene sequence: CDR1 SGHAT, CDR2 FQNNGV. The CDR3 is 13 amino acids. The V and J ends lost 0 bases and 7 bases respectively, with 9 bases between them. CDR3 in amino acids: CASSLDRGGGYTF. CDR3 nucleotide sequence: TGTGCCAGCAGCTTAGACAGGGGAGGTGGCTACACCTTC.

This clonotype was seen only a few times. The rearrangement joins TRBV6-4 to TRBJ1-2; the match to TRBD1 covers 7 bases. The CDR3 runs to 16 residues. Germline trimming cut 7 bases from V and 3 bases from J; bases unmatched to any gene: 14. The germline V gene encodes CDR1 MRHNA and CDR2 SNTAGT. CDR3 bases: TGTGCCAGCACCCGGGCTTCTGACCAGGGGGACTATGGCTACACCTTC. Its protein is CASTRASDQGDYGYTF.

A few counts support this clonotype. J is TRBJ1-6 and V is TRBV6-2 or TRBV6-3, with D uncertain. The length of the CDR3 is 14 residues. Germline-derived CDR1 and CDR2 are MNHEY and SVGEGT. V dropped 5 bases and J dropped 4 bases, with 9 bases sitting between them. The CDR3 region has the DNA TGTGCCAGCAGTCCTCGGGGTTATAATTCACCCCTCCACTTT. This sequence encodes CASSPRGYNSPLHF.